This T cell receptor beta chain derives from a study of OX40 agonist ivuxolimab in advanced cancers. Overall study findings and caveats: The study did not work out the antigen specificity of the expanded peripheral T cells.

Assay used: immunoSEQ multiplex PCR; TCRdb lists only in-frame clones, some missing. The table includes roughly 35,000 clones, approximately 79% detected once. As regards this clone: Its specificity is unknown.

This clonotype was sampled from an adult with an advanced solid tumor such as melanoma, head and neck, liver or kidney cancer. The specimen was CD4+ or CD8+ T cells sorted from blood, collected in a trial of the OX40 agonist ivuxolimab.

For the CDR3, the DNA is TGTGCCAGCAGCCTCAGGATCAGCTCCTACAATGAGCAGTTCTTC. Protein sequence: CASSLRISSYNEQFF. The V gene is TRBV5-6, the J gene TRBJ2-1; D ambiguous. This CDR3 is built from 15 residues. Germline V gives CDR1 SGHDT, CDR2 YYEEEE. Trimming took 4 bases from V and 0 from J, leaving 11 bases between them. The complete variable domain, with remaining parts taken from reference TRBV5-6 and TRBJ2-1, reads DAGVTQSPTHLIKTRGQQVTLRCSPKSGHDTVSWYQQALGQGPQFIFQYYEEEERQRGNFPDRFSGHQFPNYSSELNVNALLLGDSALYLCASSLRISSYNEQFFGPGTRLTVL.